A single sample gave rise to the 14 T cell receptor beta chains below, sequenced in a study of T cells after yellow fever vaccination. Each CDR3 protein is one row after TCRdb ran MiXCR on the 5' RACE reads. The sample includes 450,000 to 600,000 distinct CDR3 sequences, about 14% of them seen just once. The source was PBMCs, collected on the day of the yellow fever booster vaccination. The receptors were gathered from a man between 25 and 39 years old who received the YFV17D yellow fever vaccine.

V is TRBV6-5 and J is TRBJ2-7; 9 bases match TRBD2. Losses at the gene ends were 6 bases for V and 4 bases for J; bases not matched to a gene: 7. Germline V lookup: CDR1 MNHEY, CDR2 SVGAGI. The CDR3 loop spans 14 amino acids. CDR3 protein: CASSLAGDIYEQYF. CDR3 nucleotide sequence: TGTGCCAGCAGCTTAGCGGGGGACATATACGAGCAGTACTTC.

This clonotype was observed many times. The V and J genes are TRBV5-1 and TRBJ2-3, with a possible D match to TRBD2 (7 bases). CDR1 and CDR2 from the germline V gene are SGHRS and YFSETQ. The CDR3 has 15 residues. V lost 2 bases to trimming and J lost 3 bases, with 13 bases between them. The chain's CDR3 is CASSFTAGTTDTQYF. CDR3 DNA: TGCGCCAGCAGCTTTACAGCGGGGACAACAGATACGCAGTATTTT. The full variable domain, rest sourced from reference TRBV5-1 and TRBJ2-3, is KAGVTQTPRYLIKTRGQQVTLSCSPISGHRSVSWYQQTPGQGLQFLFEYFSETQRNKGNFPGRFSGRQFSNSRSEMNVSTLELGDSALYLCASSFTAGTTDTQYFGPGTRLTVL.

This sequence joins TRBV9 and TRBJ2-2; D possibly corresponds to TRBD2 (7 bases). Germline values: CDR1 SGDLS, CDR2 YYNGEE. V was shortened by 0 bases and J by 4 bases, with 13 bases between the two germline ends. The CDR3 totals 16 residues. CDR3 region: CASSVGGGPATGELFF. The CDR3 region has the DNA TGTGCCAGCAGCGTAGGCGGGGGCCCCGCCACCGGGGAGCTGTTTTTT.

This clonotype was counted only a few times. The chain carries TRBV20-1 and TRBJ2-7; 7 bases match TRBD1. CDR1 is DFQATT and CDR2 is SNEGSKA in the germline V gene (reference sequence). The trim removed 3 bases at V and 3 bases at J, leaving 11 bases unmatched. The CDR3 contains 15 residues. The CDR3 coding sequence is TGCAGTGCTAGTAGCCCGGACAGGCCTCTCTACGAGCAGTACTTC. Its translation: CSASSPDRPLYEQYF.

A few counts support this clonotype. The chain recombines TRBV11-1 with TRBJ1-1; TRBD1 might be the D (6 bases). The CDR3 consists of 19 residues. Germline loops: CDR1 SGHAT, CDR2 FQDESV (reference sequence). V was trimmed by 5 bases and J by 4 bases, leaving 29 bases between them. DNA of the CDR3: TGTGCCAGCAGCCATCGTCCGTGGGGGCAGAAAACCGGGAGCACTGAAGCTTTCTTT. This encodes CASSHRPWGQKTGSTEAFF.

The chain couples TRBV5-6 to TRBJ2-3; TRBD1 matches 8 bases. Germline CDR1 SGHDT, CDR2 YYEEEE. Trimming took 0 bases from V and 5 from J; bases not matched to a gene: 8. The CDR3 runs to 16 residues. The CDR3 loop reads CASSLAGQGARDTQYF. The CDR3 nucleotides read TGTGCCAGCAGCTTGGCCGGGCAGGGGGCGAGAGATACGCAGTATTTT.

This clonotype came up many times. The chain joins TRBV6-2 or TRBV6-3 to TRBJ2-7, with 7 bases that match TRBD2. The CDR3 runs 14 residues. Germline V gene sequence: CDR1 MNHEY, CDR2 SVGEGT. V lost 2 bases to trimming and J lost 6 bases; unmatched junction nucleotides: 7. The CDR3 sequence is CASSYVAGAGEQYF. CDR3 DNA: TGTGCCAGCAGTTACGTCGCGGGAGCAGGCGAGCAGTACTTC.

This clonotype was seen more than once but under ten times. The chain recombines TRBV6-1 with TRBJ1-2, with 9 bases aligning to TRBD1. This CDR3 contains 14 residues. V lost 6 bases, J lost 8 bases, and 10 bases stayed unmatched. CDR1 and CDR2 (germline): MNHNS, SASEGT. The CDR3 region is CASRVTGGLFGYTF. Here the CDR3 DNA reads TGTGCCAGCAGAGTAACAGGGGGCCTTTTCGGCTACACCTTC.

This clonotype has only a few counts. The chain employs TRBV7-3 and TRBJ2-6; perhaps TRBD2 as D (5 bases). Germline V gene data show CDR1 as SGHTA and CDR2 as FQGTGA. The V end was cut by 2 bases, the J end by 4 bases, with 9 bases between. The CDR3 length is 15 residues. DNA of the CDR3: TGTGCCAGCAGCTTAGGAGGCCAGGGGGCCAACGTCCTGACTTTC. It yields the protein CASSLGGQGANVLTF.

V and J are TRBV12-3 or TRBV12-4 and TRBJ2-5; D perhaps matches TRBD2 (6 bases). V shed 6 bases and J shed 5 bases, with 34 bases lying between them. CDR3 length equals 20 residues. CDR3 sequence (DNA): TGTGCCAGCAGCCTGGAGTCGGCGATTCACCCCTGGACTAAATGGGAGACCCAGTACTTC. Translating it yields CASSLESAIHPWTKWETQYF.

The chain links TRBV6-2 or TRBV6-3 to TRBJ2-1; possible D gene TRBD2, 5 bases. Between the trimmed V and J ends, which lost 3 bases and 9 bases, there was a span of 12 bases. The CDR3 runs 13 residues. Germline assignment: CDR1 MNHEY and CDR2 SVGEGT. CDR3 coding DNA: TGTGCCAGCAGTTATGGGGAGCTGGGTGAGCAGTTCTTC. This codes for CASSYGELGEQFF.

This clonotype was detected only a few times. CDR3 DNA sequence: TGTGCCAGCGGACTATCCCCCACAGATACGCAGTATTTT. It encodes CASGLSPTDTQYF. V is TRBV28 and J is TRBJ2-3; possibly TRBD2 for D (6 bases). V was cut by 8 bases and J by 2 bases, with 11 bases left in between. Germline assignment: CDR1 MDHEN and CDR2 SYDVKM. The CDR3 is 13 residues long.

This clonotype was recorded at least ten times. The chain has TRBV6-1 and TRBJ1-5, with D perhaps TRBD1 (5 bases). CDR3 length: 17 residues. Germline V gene data show CDR1 as MNHNS and CDR2 as SASEGT. The ends were cut back, 5 bases at V and 3 bases at J, with 20 bases in the middle. CDR3: CASSKVAVQGYNQPQHF. The DNA of the CDR3 is TGTGCCAGCAGTAAAGTGGCGGTTCAGGGCTACAATCAGCCCCAGCATTTT.

The chain carries TRBV20-1 and TRBJ2-3; D ambiguous. The CDR3 spans 16 residues. V lost 3 bases to trimming and J lost 6 bases, with 22 bases between them. The V gene's germline CDR1 is DFQATT and CDR2 SNEGSKA (reference sequence). The CDR3 sequence is CSASAHGLDTSDTQYF. CDR3 coding DNA: TGCAGTGCTAGCGCCCACGGGCTAGATACATCTGATACGCAGTATTTT.